This entry describes one T cell receptor beta chain. High-throughput TCR beta sequencing covered peripheral CD8+ and CD4+ T cells. The multiple sclerosis control cohort comprised treatment-naive individuals presenting with stable or active relapsing-remitting disease. FACS was used to enrich TEMRA cells, whereas the CD8+ and CD4+ T cells were obtained by negative isolation. RNA amounts of roughly 0.5 to 1 ug underwent reverse transcription with random hexamers. Amplification of TCR beta CDR3 used immunoSEQ multiplex PCR across 54 Vbeta and 13 Jbeta. TCRdb processed the immunoSEQ multiplex PCR reads anew with MiXCR; each CDR3 protein has one entry. The sample holds about 180,000 distinct CDR3 sequences, more than 90% seen once. This sample was included in a study of CD8 T cells in Susac syndrome. J lost 3 bases, V lost 2 bases, and 8 bases had no gene match. This CDR3 comprises 15 residues. Looked up from germline, CDR1 is SGHRS and CDR2 is YFSETQ.

What was sequenced was CD4+ T cells from PBMCs. This TCR was recovered from a human donor with multiple sclerosis. The chain recombines TRBV5-1 with TRBJ2-7, with 7 bases lining up with TRBD2. The CDR3 nucleotides read TGCGCCAGCAGCTTCGAAACGGGACTATACTACGAGCAGTACTTC. This sequence encodes CASSFETGLYYEQYF. The full variable domain, in which reference TRBV5-1 and TRBJ2-7 provide the parts outside the CDR3, is KAGVTQTPRYLIKTRGQQVTLSCSPISGHRSVSWYQQTPGQGLQFLFEYFSETQRNKGNFPGRFSGRQFSNSRSEMNVSTLELGDSALYLCASSFETGLYYEQYFGPGTRLTVT.